This T cell receptor beta chain came from a study of T cells in Graves' hyperthyroidism and ophthalmopathy. Study-wide results and caveats: Most expanded thyroid clonotypes above 0.001 recurred in blood.

The CDR3 regions of TCR beta were amplified from RNA transcripts. In the first-round RT-PCR of the TCR CDR3, the HTBI primer set was used. A single record per CDR3 protein comes from TCRdb applying MiXCR to the multiplex PCR reads. The table has 400,000 or so distinct CDR3 sequences, nearly 15% seen once. Trimming left V 6 bases short and J 5 bases short, with 16 bases between. This CDR3 has 14 residues. The germline V gene has CDR1 MNHNS and CDR2 SASEGT. This clonotype occurred many times. Its antigen is not known. This clonotype was sampled from a woman between 55 and 75 years old with Graves' ophthalmopathy. Specimen: blood. This chain connects TRBV6-1 to TRBJ2-5; possibly TRBD1 or TRBD2 for D (6 bases each). In nucleotides, the CDR3 is TGTGCCAGCAGCCCGTTTAGGGGGGAGGAGACCCAGTACTTC. This translates into CASSPFRGEETQYF.